Shown below are 25 T cell receptor beta chains from a single sample sequenced in a study of response to subunit inactivated influenza vaccine. TCRdb analysed the RT-PCR reads with MiXCR anew, one entry per CDR3 protein. Of roughly 650,000 distinct CDR3 sequences in the sample, about 14% were seen once. The sample in question was PBMCs from blood, obtained 14 to 15 days before vaccination. These receptors were obtained from a man aged 50-60 years who received an inactivated influenza vaccine.

The chain recombines TRBV12-3 or TRBV12-4 with TRBJ2-1; D unclear. CDR3 size: 13 residues. V lost 5 bases, J lost 8 bases, and 13 bases lay in between. CDR3 bases: TGTGCCAGCAGTCAGGTCCCAGGACATGAGCAGTTCTTC. Residues: CASSQVPGHEQFF.

The rearrangement links TRBV20-1 to TRBJ2-7; D not certain. The germline gives CDR1 DFQATT, CDR2 SNEGSKA (reference sequence). The CDR3 has 11 amino acids. V lost 6 bases and J lost 3, with 9 bases in between. The chain's CDR3 is CSAHPGYEQYF. In DNA form, the CDR3 reads TGCAGTGCCCACCCGGGCTACGAGCAGTACTTC.

This clonotype was observed many times. The CDR3 region has the DNA TGTGCCAGCAGCTCGACGGGACAGGCCTACAATGAGCAGTTCTTC. It specifies CASSSTGQAYNEQFF. V usage is TRBV7-2 and J usage is TRBJ2-1; 8 nucleotides agree with TRBD1. This CDR3 region has 15 residues. V lost 4 bases and J lost 2; bases outside the gene matches: 4. Germline CDR1 reads SGHTA; CDR2 reads FQGNSA.

This clonotype appeared many times. The V and J genes are TRBV7-8 and TRBJ1-1; D gene ambiguous. The length of the CDR3 is 15 residues. Germline CDR1 reads SGHVS; CDR2 reads FQNEAQ. V was trimmed by 1 base and J by 0 bases, leaving 9 bases between them. DNA of the CDR3: TGTGCCAGCAGCTTAGAGGCAGTCATGAACACTGAAGCTTTCTTT. Protein sequence: CASSLEAVMNTEAFF.

The CDR3 loop is CASSLNPVGYEQYF. CDR3 coding DNA: TGTGCCAGCAGCTTAAATCCTGTCGGCTACGAGCAGTACTTC. This chain joins TRBV7-2 and TRBJ2-7; D is unclear. Germline CDR1 reads SGHTA; CDR2 reads FQGNSA. V was clipped by 2 bases and J by 3 bases, with 11 bases between them. This CDR3 region has 14 residues.

J is TRBJ2-5 and V is TRBV15, with D maybe TRBD1 (5 bases). Between the trimmed V and J ends, which lost 4 bases and 2 bases, there was a span of 8 bases. Germline-derived CDR1 and CDR2 are LNHNV and YYDKDF (reference sequence). The CDR3 extends over 13 amino acids. The CDR3 loop is CATSIGQQETQYF. CDR3 DNA sequence: TGTGCCACCAGCATTGGACAACAAGAGACCCAGTACTTC.

The chain joins TRBV20-1 to TRBJ2-1; 12 nucleotides agree with TRBD2. Germline-derived CDR1 and CDR2 are DFQATT and SNEGSKA (reference sequence). The V gene end was trimmed by 4 bases and the J gene end by 4 bases; junction bases not matched to a gene: 5. The CDR3 totals 15 residues. The CDR3 region is CSATLAGGRYNEQFF. CDR3 DNA: TGCAGTGCTACCCTAGCGGGAGGGCGGTACAATGAGCAGTTCTTC.

This chain joins TRBV27 and TRBJ2-1; TRBD2 aligns across 9 bases. V shed 6 bases and J 8 bases; nucleotides not matched to a gene: 14. CDR1 MNHEY and CDR2 SMNVEV come from the germline V gene (reference sequence). The CDR3 has 16 amino acids. The CDR3 sequence is CASRTRTGTSLHEQFF. CDR3 nucleotide sequence: TGTGCCAGCAGAACGCGAACCGGGACTAGCCTCCATGAGCAGTTCTTC.

The chain uses TRBV11-1 and TRBJ2-1; D remains unclear. From germline, CDR1 is SGHAT and CDR2 FQDESV (reference sequence). The CDR3 is made up of 18 amino acids. The V end lost 2 bases, the J end lost 0 bases, and 17 bases lay between the germline ends. CDR3 region: CASSLYLQVGFSYNEQFF. The CDR3 DNA reads TGTGCCAGCAGCTTATATTTACAAGTCGGTTTCTCCTACAATGAGCAGTTCTTC.

This clonotype was seen only a few times. The chain couples TRBV27 to TRBJ2-6; 8 bases map to TRBD1. V lost 3 bases to trimming and J lost 0 bases; unmatched junction nucleotides: 13. Per germline, CDR1 MNHEY and CDR2 SMNVEV (reference sequence). The CDR3 consists of 20 residues. The CDR3 loop is CASSFLTGTGDYSGANVLTF. The CDR3 DNA sequence: TGTGCCAGCAGTTTTCTGACCGGGACAGGCGATTACTCTGGGGCCAACGTCCTGACTTTC.

This clonotype was found a few times. V is TRBV20-1 and J is TRBJ1-2, with TRBD1 matching over 8 bases. The ends lost 2 bases at V and 4 bases at J; junction bases unmatched: 9. Germline loops: CDR1 DFQATT, CDR2 SNEGSKA (reference sequence). This CDR3 has 15 residues. CDR3 in amino acids: CSARPSDRDGYGYTF. The CDR3 DNA sequence: TGCAGTGCTAGACCCTCGGACAGGGACGGCTATGGCTACACCTTC.

This chain connects TRBV10-3 to TRBJ2-5; D is undetermined. V was clipped by 0 bases and J by 3 bases, with 17 bases between them. The CDR3 totals 17 residues. Germline-derived CDR1 and CDR2 are ENHRY and SYGVKD. The CDR3 DNA reads as TGTGCCATCAGTGAGTCTCAGGTCGGCAGCGAAGAAGAGACCCAGTACTTC. Residues: CAISESQVGSEEETQYF.

Turning to this clonotype: Possible read error: a much larger clone is one base away. This chain links TRBV7-8 with TRBJ1-3; D remains unclear. Germline CDR1 is SGHVS and CDR2 is FQNEAQ. The CDR3 length is 14 residues. The CDR3 protein is CASSFRGSGNTIDF. CDR3 nucleotides: TGTGCCAGCAGCTTCAGAGGCTCTGGAAACACCATAGATTTT. Drawing the rest from reference TRBV7-8 and TRBJ1-3, the complete variable domain is GAGVSQSPRYKVAKRGQDVALRCDPISGHVSLFWYQQALGQGPEFLTYFQNEAQLDKSGLPSDRFFAERPEGSVSTLKIQRTQQEDSAVYLCASSFRGSGNTIDFGEGSWLTVV.

The rearrangement links TRBV5-1 to TRBJ2-7; D tentatively reads TRBD1 or TRBD2 (5 bases each). In germline, CDR1 is SGHRS, CDR2 YFSETQ. The CDR3 totals 14 residues. V lost 4 bases and J lost 3, with 14 bases in between. The CDR3 region has the DNA TGCGCCAGCAGCCCGGGACCGGCGAACTACGAGCAGTACTTC. It encodes CASSPGPANYEQYF.

This clonotype was seen more than once but under ten times. The chain is built from TRBV11-2 and TRBJ2-2; 8 nucleotides line up with TRBD1. V shed 4 bases, J shed 6 bases, and the junction held 10 bases outside the gene matches. This CDR3 contains 16 residues. CDR1 is SGHAT, CDR2 FQNNGV, per germline. DNA of the CDR3: TGTGCCAGCAGCTACGGACAGGGTGGAACTTCCGGGGAGCTGTTTTTT. This translates into CASSYGQGGTSGELFF.

This clonotype appeared a few times. The CDR3 protein is CSAILAGSPETQYF. The CDR3 DNA follows: TGCAGCGCCATACTTGCAGGGTCCCCAGAGACCCAGTACTTC. The rearrangement uses TRBV29-1 and TRBJ2-5; D perhaps matches TRBD1 (5 bases). Trimming removed 7 bases at V and 4 bases at J, with 19 bases between. This CDR3 has 14 residues. Germline assignment: CDR1 SQVTM and CDR2 ANQGSEA.

Ten or more counts support this clonotype. The chain links TRBV12-3 or TRBV12-4 to TRBJ2-5, with TRBD2 identical over 9 bases. The ends lost 5 bases at V and 2 bases at J; junction bases unmatched: 9. The CDR3 length is 16 residues. CDR3 sequence reads: CASSTLLTSGQETQYF. CDR3 nucleotides: TGTGCCAGCAGTACCCTCCTAACTAGCGGGCAAGAGACCCAGTACTTC.

V gene TRBV4-3 combines with J gene TRBJ2-1, with D possibly being TRBD1 (6 bases). The V and J ends lost 0 bases and 7 bases respectively, with 13 bases between them. Per germline, CDR1 LGHNA and CDR2 YSLEER. This CDR3 is built from 15 residues. Here the CDR3 DNA reads TGCGCCAGCAGCCAAGAAGGGGGATGGGGGAATGAGCAGTTCTTC. As protein: CASSQEGGWGNEQFF.

The chain combines TRBV3-1 with TRBJ1-2; D gene ambiguous. The CDR3 sequence is 13 residues long. Trimming pared 5 bases from V and 11 bases from J, leaving 18 bases between. CDR1 is LGHDT, CDR2 YNNKEL, per germline (reference sequence). The CDR3 DNA is TGTGCCAGCAGCACGCGACGGGAAGAAAGGTACACCTTC. Its translation: CASSTRREERYTF.

This clonotype has only a few counts. The chain combines TRBV5-5 with TRBJ2-1; D ambiguous. There are 12 residues in the CDR3. V lost 4 bases, J lost 8 bases, and 10 bases lay in between. Germline assignment: CDR1 SGHKS and CDR2 YYEKEE (reference sequence). This CDR3 reads CASSPRVHEQFF. The DNA of the CDR3 is TGTGCCAGCAGCCCCCGAGTGCATGAGCAGTTCTTC.

This clonotype was detected only a few times. The V gene is TRBV12-3 or TRBV12-4, the J gene TRBJ2-5, with a possible D match to TRBD1 (6 bases). This CDR3 comprises 14 residues. Trimming pared 5 bases from V and 4 bases from J, leaving 14 bases between. CDR3 sequence reads: CASSPRGGVETQYF. The CDR3 DNA follows: TGTGCCAGCAGTCCCAGGGGTGGTGTAGAGACCCAGTACTTC.

Regarding this clonotype: One end of the junction does not line up with germline, which may come from a read error. This sequence joins TRBV29-1 and TRBJ2-1; 8 nucleotides agree with TRBD2. The CDR3 is 15 residues long. The germline V gene encodes CDR1 SQVTM and CDR2 ANQGSEA. The CDR3 coding sequence is TGCAGCGTCATCGGACTAGCCGGAGTCTACAATGAGCTGTTCTTC. Residues: CSVIGLAGVYNELFF.

This clonotype was observed a handful of times. The V call is TRBV4-1, the J call TRBJ2-7, with D possibly matching TRBD1 (6 bases). Trimming took 0 bases from V and 2 from J, leaving 14 bases between them. In germline, CDR1 is MGHRA, CDR2 YSYEKL. The length of the CDR3 is 16 residues. The CDR3 DNA is TGCGCCAGCAGCCAAGAGGGGGCCAGACCCACCTACGAGCAGTACTTC. Translation gives CASSQEGARPTYEQYF.

The chain links TRBV7-2 to TRBJ2-3, with TRBD2 matching 9 bases. The CDR3 is made up of 15 amino acids. Unmatched junction bases numbered 5, after V lost 6 bases and J lost 1 base. Germline CDR1 is SGHTA and CDR2 is FQGNSA. This CDR3 is CASRWTSARTDTQYF. The CDR3 DNA is TGTGCCAGCAGATGGACTAGCGCTCGCACAGATACGCAGTATTTT. The complete variable domain, with remaining parts taken from reference TRBV7-2 and TRBJ2-3, reads GAGVSQSPSNKVTEKGKDVELRCDPISGHTALYWYRQSLGQGLEFLIYFQGNSAPDKSGLPSDRFSAERTGGSVSTLTIQRTQQEDSAVYLCASRWTSARTDTQYFGPGTRLTVL.

The gene calls are TRBV30 and TRBJ2-2; D ambiguous. The length of the CDR3 is 16 residues. CDR1 and CDR2 (germline): GTSNPN, SVGIG (reference sequence). V was pared by 0 bases and J by 6 bases, with 17 bases between. The CDR3 DNA reads TGTGCCTGGAGTGTACGAGGTTTTGGTTTGCCCGGGGAGCTGTTTTTT. As protein: CAWSVRGFGLPGELFF. The entire variable domain, with the rest obtained from reference TRBV30 and TRBJ2-2, is as follows: SQTIHQWPATLVQPVGSPLSLECTVEGTSNPNLYWYRQAAGRGLQLLFYSVGIGQISSEVPQNLSASRPQDRQFILSSKKLLLSDSGFYLCAWSVRGFGLPGELFFGEGSRLTVL.